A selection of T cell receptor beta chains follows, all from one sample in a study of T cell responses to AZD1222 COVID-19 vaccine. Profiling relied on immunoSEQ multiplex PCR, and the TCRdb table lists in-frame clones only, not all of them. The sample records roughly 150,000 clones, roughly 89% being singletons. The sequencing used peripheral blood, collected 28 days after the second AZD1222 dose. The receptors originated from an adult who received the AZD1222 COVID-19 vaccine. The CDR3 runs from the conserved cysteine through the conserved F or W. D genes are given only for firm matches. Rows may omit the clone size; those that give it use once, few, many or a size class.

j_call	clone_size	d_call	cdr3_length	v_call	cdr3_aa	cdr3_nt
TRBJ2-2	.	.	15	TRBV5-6	CASSLGVRGTGELFF	TGTGCCAGCAGCTTGGGTGTTCGGGGAACCGGGGAGCTGTTTTTT
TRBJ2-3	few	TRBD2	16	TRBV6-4	CASSLTSGGAGDTQYF	TGTGCCAGCAGCCTCACCAGCGGGGGGGCGGGAGATACGCAGTATTTT
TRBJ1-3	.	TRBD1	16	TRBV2	CASSEGQGNSGNTIYF	TGTGCCAGCTCTGAGGGACAGGGCAACTCTGGAAACACCATATATTTT
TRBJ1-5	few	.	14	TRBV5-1	CASSSSQGDQPQHF	TGCGCCAGCAGCTCCTCACAGGGTGATCAGCCCCAGCATTTT
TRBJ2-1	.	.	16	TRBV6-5	CASSYSAANRGNEQFF	TGTGCCAGCAGTTACTCGGCCGCAAATCGGGGCAATGAGCAGTTCTTC
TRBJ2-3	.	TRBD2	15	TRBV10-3	CAISETSGGLDTQYF	TGTGCCATCAGTGAGACTAGCGGGGGGTTAGATACGCAGTATTTT
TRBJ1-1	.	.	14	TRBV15	CATSREGMNTEAFF	TGTGCCACCAGTCGAGAAGGGATGAACACTGAAGCTTTCTTT
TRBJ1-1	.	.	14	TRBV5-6	CASSLGPQNTEAFF	TGTGCCAGCAGCTTGGGGCCACAGAACACTGAAGCTTTCTTT
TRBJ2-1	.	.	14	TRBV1	CTSSAWDISDEQFF	TGCACCAGCAGCGCGTGGGACATTTCGGATGAGCAGTTCTTC
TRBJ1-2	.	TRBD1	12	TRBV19	CASKTGDYGYTF	TGTGCCAGCAAGACAGGGGACTATGGCTACACCTTC
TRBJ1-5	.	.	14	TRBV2	CASSVEVDVQPQHF	TGTGCCAGCAGTGTGGAAGTGGACGTTCAGCCCCAGCATTTT
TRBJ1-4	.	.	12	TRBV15	CATSRLSEKLFF	TGTGCCACCAGCAGACTATCTGAAAAACTGTTTTTT
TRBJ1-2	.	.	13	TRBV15	CATSRGGGMGYTF	TGTGCCACCAGCAGAGGGGGGGGCATGGGCTACACCTTC
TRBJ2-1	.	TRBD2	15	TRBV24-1	CATSDASGGDNEQFF	TGTGCCACCAGTGATGCTAGCGGGGGGGACAATGAGCAGTTCTTC
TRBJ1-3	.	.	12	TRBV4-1	CASSHSGNTIYF	TGCGCCAGCAGTCACTCTGGAAACACCATATATTTT
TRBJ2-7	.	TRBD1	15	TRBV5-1	CASSPTGAATYEQYF	TGCGCCAGCAGTCCAACAGGGGCTGCCACCTACGAGCAGTACTTC
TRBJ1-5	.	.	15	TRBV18	CASSLGIPGNQPQHF	TGTGCCAGCTCACTCGGGATTCCAGGGAATCAGCCCCAGCATTTT
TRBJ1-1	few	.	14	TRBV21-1	CASSKSGTNTEAFF	TGTGCCAGCAGCAAATCGGGGACAAACACTGAAGCTTTCTTT
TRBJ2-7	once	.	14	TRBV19	CASSKGQGDSEQYF	TGTGCCAGTAGTAAAGGGCAGGGCGACAGCGAGCAGTACTTC